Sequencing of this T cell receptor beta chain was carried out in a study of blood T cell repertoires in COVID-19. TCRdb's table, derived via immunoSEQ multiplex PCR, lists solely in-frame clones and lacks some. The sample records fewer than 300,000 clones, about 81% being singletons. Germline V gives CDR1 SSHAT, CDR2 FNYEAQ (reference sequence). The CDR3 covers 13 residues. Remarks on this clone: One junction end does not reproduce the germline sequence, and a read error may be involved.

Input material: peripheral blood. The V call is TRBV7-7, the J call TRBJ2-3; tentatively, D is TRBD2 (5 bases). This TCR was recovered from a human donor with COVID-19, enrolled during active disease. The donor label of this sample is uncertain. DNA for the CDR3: TGTGCTAGCAGCCCAGACTATTCCGATACGCAGTATTTT. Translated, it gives CASSPDYSDTQYF.